The next 32 T cell receptor beta chains were all read from a single sample in a study of early stage breast cancer tumors (dated by TCRdb to 2016 to 2017). Libraries came from the immunoSEQ multiplex PCR assay. TCRdb stores this immuneACCESS table with in-frame sequences only. Part of the clones is absent; in the studies checked, under half of the shortfall reflects unresolved V genes, and no reason is known for the rest. The sample yields approximately 14,000 clones; around 84% were counted once. 4% to 5.5% of the sample comes from the top ten. Sequenced material: normal breast tissue next to the tumor. Receptor source: a person under 45 with breast cancer.

The V gene is TRBV27, the J gene TRBJ1-1; D uncertain. The germline gives CDR1 MNHEY, CDR2 SMNVEV (reference sequence). The CDR3 is 13 residues long. V was clipped by 3 bases and J by 6 bases, with 11 bases between them. The CDR3 sequence is CASSFRRNAEAFF. The CDR3, as DNA: TGTGCCAGCAGTTTTAGGAGAAACGCTGAAGCTTTCTTT.

V gene TRBV6-1 combines with J gene TRBJ1-2; the match to TRBD1 covers 8 bases. Germline V gene data show CDR1 as MNHNS and CDR2 as SASEGT. The CDR3 is 17 residues long. V shed 4 bases, J shed 4 bases, and the junction held 14 bases outside the gene matches. CDR3 coding DNA: TGTGCCAGCAGTGGGTCGGCAGGGGGCGATGACCTCTATGGCTACACCTTC. This sequence encodes CASSGSAGGDDLYGYTF.

This clone has just a few counts. V usage is TRBV19 and J usage is TRBJ2-7; 9 bases map to TRBD2. The CDR3 sequence is 13 residues long. Trimming removed 7 bases from V and 3 bases from J; junction bases left unmatched: 4. Per the germline V gene, CDR1 is LNHDA and CDR2 is SQIVND (reference sequence). The CDR3 DNA reads as TGTGCCAGTACCCGAGCGGGAGGCTACGAGCAGTACTTC. Its protein is CASTRAGGYEQYF. The whole variable domain, remainder taken from reference TRBV19 and TRBJ2-7, is DGGITQSPKYLFRKEGQNVTLSCEQNLNHDAMYWYRQDPGQGLRLIYYSQIVNDFQKGDIAEGYSVSREKKESFPLTVTSAQKNPTAFYLCASTRAGGYEQYFGPGTRLTVT.

The J gene is TRBJ1-5, the V gene TRBV19, with D perhaps TRBD1 (6 bases). Trimming cost V 9 bases and J 2 bases, with 17 bases left between them. CDR1 LNHDA and CDR2 SQIVND come from the germline V gene (reference sequence). This CDR3 is 15 amino acids long. The CDR3 region is CASTPFRGRNQPQHF. The DNA of the CDR3 is TGTGCCAGCACCCCATTCAGGGGACGCAATCAGCCCCAGCATTTT.

The genes are TRBV19 and TRBJ1-1; 7 bases map to TRBD1. The V gene's germline CDR1 is LNHDA and CDR2 SQIVND (reference sequence). This CDR3 is 14 amino acids long. Losses at the gene ends were 4 bases for V and 5 bases for J; bases not matched to a gene: 7. The CDR3 DNA reads TGTGCCAGTAGTAGTCAGGGGGTGGGGACTGAAGCTTTCTTT. Its protein product is CASSSQGVGTEAFF.

This clone appeared once. The genes are TRBV5-6 and TRBJ2-3, with 12 bases aligning to TRBD2. Losses at the gene ends were 4 bases for V and 4 bases for J; bases not matched to a gene: 13. Germline CDR1 SGHDT, CDR2 YYEEEE. The CDR3 contains 18 residues. The CDR3 bases are TGTGCCAGCAGCCCCTATTGGCTAGCGGGAGGGGGTCCAGATACGCAGTATTTT. Translating it yields CASSPYWLAGGGPDTQYF.

This rearrangement joins TRBV5-1 to TRBJ1-1; no clear D gene. The length of the CDR3 is 15 residues. CDR1 and CDR2 from the germline V gene are SGHRS and YFSETQ. The V end lost 2 bases, the J end lost 2 bases, and 13 bases lay between the germline ends. CDR3 residues: CASSFGSVGNTEAFF. DNA for the CDR3: TGCGCCAGCAGCTTTGGGAGCGTGGGTAACACTGAAGCTTTCTTT.

The chain employs TRBV21-1 and TRBJ2-3; no DNA check was done on the table's D call, TRBD2. TRBV21-1 is reported as a pseudogene. This CDR3 is built from 16 residues. The CDR3 reads CASSKEEARRADTQYF. The DNA for the CDR3 is TGTGCCAGCAGCAAAGAGGAGGCTAGACGGGCAGATACGCAGTATTTT.

The V and J genes are TRBV30 and TRBJ2-5; D is undetermined. Trimming stripped 1 base from V and 2 bases from J, with 8 bases between. Germline V gene data show CDR1 as GTSNPN and CDR2 as SVGIG (reference sequence). This CDR3 has 13 amino acids. CDR3 protein: CAWSGQVQETQYF. CDR3 sequence (DNA): TGTGCCTGGAGTGGGCAGGTTCAAGAGACCCAGTACTTC.

This clone was picked up a small number of times. The chain links TRBV30 to TRBJ1-1, with a weak D call TRBD1 (6 bases). CDR1 and CDR2 from the germline V gene are GTSNPN and SVGIG (reference sequence). Trimming took off 1 base at V and 4 bases at J, with 13 bases between the two ends. The CDR3 contains 14 residues. DNA of the CDR3: TGTGCCTGGAGTGACAGGGCCATAGGCACTGAAGCTTTCTTT. This sequence encodes CAWSDRAIGTEAFF.

The chain joins TRBV30 to TRBJ2-5; TRBD1 agrees at 8 bases. The V segment lost 2 bases and the J segment 5 bases; nucleotides outside the gene matches: 16. The germline CDR1 and CDR2 sequences are GTSNPN and SVGIG (reference sequence). This CDR3 region has 17 residues. In DNA, the CDR3 is TGTGCCTGGAGTCCCCTCCCCATCTCAGGGGGCGCGGAGACCCAGTACTTC. Translation: CAWSPLPISGGAETQYF.

This rearrangement joins TRBV11-1 to TRBJ2-2, with 8 bases identical to TRBD1. The CDR3 covers 16 residues. Germline-derived CDR1 and CDR2 are SGHAT and FQDESV (reference sequence). The J segment lost 1 base and the V segment lost 2 bases, leaving 3 bases of the junction unmatched. The CDR3 coding sequence is TGTGCCAGCAGCTTACTGACAGGGGTGAACACCGGGGAGCTGTTTTTT. Amino acid sequence: CASSLLTGVNTGELFF.

CDR3 coding DNA: TGTGCCAGCAGCCCGGACACGAGCAATCAGCCCCAGCATTTT. Translated, it gives CASSPDTSNQPQHF. This chain connects TRBV6-4 to TRBJ1-5; weak D call: TRBD1 (5 bases). This CDR3 spans 14 amino acids. Trimming stripped 6 bases from V and 1 base from J, with 10 bases between. CDR1 and CDR2 (germline): MRHNA, SNTAGT.

This clone was detected only once. The chain has TRBV9 and TRBJ1-1; D remains unclear. This CDR3 has 14 residues. Trimming took 5 bases from V and 6 from J, leaving 17 bases between them. The germline CDR1 and CDR2 sequences are SGDLS and YYNGEE. CDR3 nucleotide sequence: TGTGCCAGCAGTCCCCCGGGCGGGGTCGCTGAAGCTTTCTTT. As protein: CASSPPGGVAEAFF.

CDR3 protein: CASSLYPVGRVDTIYF. Here the CDR3 DNA reads TGTGCCAGCAGTTTGTACCCCGTCGGGCGTGTAGACACCATATATTTT. The chain is built from TRBV6-5 and TRBJ1-3; D unresolved. The germline V gene encodes CDR1 MNHEY and CDR2 SVGAGI. Trimming removed 4 bases from V and 8 bases from J, with 21 bases in between. There are 16 residues in the CDR3.

The V call is TRBV6-5, the J call TRBJ1-1; TRBD1 might be the D (5 bases). Germline values: CDR1 MNHEY, CDR2 SVGAGI. The CDR3 contains 14 residues. Trimming left V 6 bases short and J 4 bases short, with 15 bases between. The CDR3 bases are TGTGCCAGCAGGTCGGAGGGGATGAGCACTGAAGCTTTCTTT. Its translation is CASRSEGMSTEAFF.

J is TRBJ2-1 and V is TRBV4-1; D gene ambiguous. CDR1 is MGHRA and CDR2 is YSYEKL in the germline V gene. The CDR3 has 17 amino acids. Trimming stripped 2 bases from V and 0 bases from J, with 14 bases between. As DNA, the CDR3 is TGCGCCAGCAGCCAAAGTGCGGCCTTGAGCTCCTACAATGAGCAGTTCTTC. Translating gives CASSQSAALSSYNEQFF.

V gene TRBV7-2 combines with J gene TRBJ1-2; D might be TRBD1 (6 bases). The CDR3 covers 15 residues. Germline CDR1 SGHTA, CDR2 FQGNSA. V lost 5 bases and J lost 8, with 21 bases in between. Here the CDR3 DNA reads TGTGCCAGCAGCGCGTACCGACAGGACCCAGACGGCTACACCTTC. Amino acids: CASSAYRQDPDGYTF.

The CDR3 DNA reads as TGTGCCAGCAGTTTAGGGGTTAACTATGGCTACACCTTC. Its translation: CASSLGVNYGYTF. The V call is TRBV28, the J call TRBJ1-2; no clear D. Germline V CDR1 and CDR2: MDHEN, SYDVKM. V shed 2 bases and J shed 1 base, with 5 bases lying between them. This CDR3 has 13 amino acids.

This sequence joins TRBV29-1 and TRBJ2-1; tentative D call: TRBD1 (6 bases). The CDR3 extends over 14 amino acids. The V end lost 4 bases, the J end lost 6 bases, and 16 bases lay between the germline ends. Germline V gene lookup returns CDR1 SQVTM and CDR2 ANQGSEA. The CDR3 DNA reads TGCAGCGTTGCCCTCCAGGGGATAGGCAATGAGCAGTTCTTC. Protein sequence: CSVALQGIGNEQFF.

This chain connects TRBV4-3 to TRBJ2-3, with TRBD2 matching over 7 bases. Germline V lookup: CDR1 LGHNA, CDR2 YSLEER. This CDR3 has 16 residues. J lost 4 bases, V lost 0 bases, and 7 bases had no gene match. CDR3 coding DNA: TGCGCCAGCAGCCAAGAAGTTGTTAGCGGGTCAGATACGCAGTATTTT. Translated, it gives CASSQEVVSGSDTQYF.

This chain connects TRBV6-5 to TRBJ2-2; D unresolved. This CDR3 spans 16 amino acids. Trimming took off 2 bases at V and 4 bases at J, with 14 bases between the two ends. Germline V gene sequence: CDR1 MNHEY, CDR2 SVGAGI. The CDR3 is CASSYLGRLVTGELFF. The CDR3 DNA reads as TGTGCCAGCAGTTACCTTGGCAGATTGGTCACCGGGGAGCTGTTTTTT.

The rearrangement uses TRBV9 and TRBJ2-5; no clear D. CDR1 is SGDLS and CDR2 is YYNGEE in the germline V gene. The ends were cut back, 0 bases at V and 4 bases at J, with 4 bases in the middle. CDR3 length equals 12 residues. The CDR3 DNA reads as TGTGCCAGCAGCGTAGGATCAGAGACCCAGTACTTC. Translating gives CASSVGSETQYF.

This chain connects TRBV30 to TRBJ2-5; 9 positions agree with TRBD2. Germline V gene lookup returns CDR1 GTSNPN and CDR2 SVGIG (reference sequence). The junction had 13 bases not matched to a gene; V was cut back by 4 bases and J by 4 bases. The CDR3 length is 16 residues. CDR3 DNA sequence: TGTGCCTGGACTGGCGGGACTAGCTATACAAGAGAGACCCAGTACTTC. Protein sequence: CAWTGGTSYTRETQYF.

The chain links TRBV5-5 to TRBJ1-5; D unclear. In germline, CDR1 is SGHKS, CDR2 YYEKEE (reference sequence). The V gene lost 4 bases and the J gene lost 3 bases, with 11 bases spanning the gap. CDR3 length: 14 amino acids. The CDR3 loop reads CASSPLLPNQPQHF. CDR3 DNA sequence: TGTGCCAGCAGCCCGTTACTCCCCAATCAGCCCCAGCATTTT.

The rearrangement joins TRBV5-1 to TRBJ2-7; possibly TRBD1 for D (6 bases). Germline CDR1 is SGHRS and CDR2 is YFSETQ. V lost 4 bases to trimming and J lost 2 bases, with 19 bases between them. The CDR3 loop spans 16 amino acids. DNA of the CDR3: TGCGCCAGCAGCCCGGGACAAACCTCCACTCCCTACGAGCAGTACTTC. Residues: CASSPGQTSTPYEQYF.

This rearrangement joins TRBV28 to TRBJ2-7; the D call may be TRBD1 or TRBD2 (5 bases each). CDR1 and CDR2 (germline): MDHEN, SYDVKM. The CDR3 sequence is 19 residues long. The V end was cut by 2 bases, the J end by 0 bases, with 23 bases between. As DNA, the CDR3 is TGTGCCAGCAGTTTAAGGGGTGCGGGTGCCTACACGAGCTCCTACGAGCAGTACTTC. Amino acid sequence: CASSLRGAGAYTSSYEQYF.

V usage is TRBV5-1 and J usage is TRBJ1-6; a possible D gene is TRBD1 (5 bases). This CDR3 has 15 amino acids. The germline CDR1 and CDR2 sequences are SGHRS and YFSETQ. Trimming removed 0 bases from V and 7 bases from J, with 11 bases in between. The CDR3 DNA reads TGCGCCAGCAGCTTGGGACAGCAGCGGAATTCACCCCTCCACTTT. This gives the protein CASSLGQQRNSPLHF.

The CDR3 DNA reads TGTGCCAGTAGTTCCCTATCCGACAGGCGAGGGGCTCGCACCGGGGAGCTGTTTTTT. This encodes CASSSLSDRRGARTGELFF. V usage is TRBV19 and J usage is TRBJ2-2; tentative D call: TRBD1 (6 bases). Per the germline V gene, CDR1 is LNHDA and CDR2 is SQIVND (reference sequence). Deletions cut 5 bases from V and 4 bases from J, with 26 bases between. CDR3 size: 19 residues.

The genes are TRBV30 and TRBJ2-4; the D gene is possibly TRBD1 (5 bases). The CDR3 covers 13 residues. In germline, CDR1 is GTSNPN, CDR2 SVGIG (reference sequence). With 7 bases removed from V and 1 base from J, the gap between germline ends came to 11 bases. CDR3 in amino acids: CASRESAKNIQYF. In DNA, the CDR3 is TGTGCCTCCAGGGAATCGGCCAAAAACATTCAGTACTTC.

The V and J genes are TRBV30 and TRBJ1-4; a possible D gene is TRBD1 (5 bases). V lost 4 bases, J lost 6 bases, and 15 bases lay in between. Germline CDR1 is GTSNPN and CDR2 is SVGIG (reference sequence). The CDR3 loop spans 14 amino acids. The CDR3 protein is CAWTGARVDEKLFF. DNA of the CDR3: TGTGCCTGGACCGGGGCCAGGGTGGATGAAAAACTGTTTTTT.

In this sample, this clone turned up a few times. The chain combines TRBV7-7 with TRBJ2-2, with 7 bases aligning to TRBD1. This CDR3 has 15 amino acids. Trimming removed 8 bases from V and 1 base from J; junction bases left unmatched: 7. Per the germline V gene, CDR1 is SSHAT and CDR2 is FNYEAQ (reference sequence). The CDR3 region is CASGPWTGNTGELFF. DNA for the CDR3: TGTGCCAGCGGCCCGTGGACAGGGAACACCGGGGAGCTGTTTTTT.